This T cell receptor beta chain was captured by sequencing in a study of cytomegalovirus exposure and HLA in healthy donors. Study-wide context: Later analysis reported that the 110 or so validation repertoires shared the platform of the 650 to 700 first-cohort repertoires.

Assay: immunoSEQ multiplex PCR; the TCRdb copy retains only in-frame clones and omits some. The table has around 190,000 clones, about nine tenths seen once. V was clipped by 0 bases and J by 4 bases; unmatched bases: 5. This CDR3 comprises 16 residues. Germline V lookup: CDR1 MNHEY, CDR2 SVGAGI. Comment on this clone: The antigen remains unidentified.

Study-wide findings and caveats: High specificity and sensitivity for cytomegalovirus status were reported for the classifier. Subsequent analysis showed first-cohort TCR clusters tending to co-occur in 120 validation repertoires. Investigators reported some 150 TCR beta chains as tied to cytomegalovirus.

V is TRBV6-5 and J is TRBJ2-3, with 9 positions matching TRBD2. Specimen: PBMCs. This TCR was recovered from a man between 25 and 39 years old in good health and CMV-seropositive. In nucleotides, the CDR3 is TGTGCCAGCAGTTACTCCGGCGGGGGGGCCGCAGATACGCAGTATTTT. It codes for CASSYSGGGAADTQYF.